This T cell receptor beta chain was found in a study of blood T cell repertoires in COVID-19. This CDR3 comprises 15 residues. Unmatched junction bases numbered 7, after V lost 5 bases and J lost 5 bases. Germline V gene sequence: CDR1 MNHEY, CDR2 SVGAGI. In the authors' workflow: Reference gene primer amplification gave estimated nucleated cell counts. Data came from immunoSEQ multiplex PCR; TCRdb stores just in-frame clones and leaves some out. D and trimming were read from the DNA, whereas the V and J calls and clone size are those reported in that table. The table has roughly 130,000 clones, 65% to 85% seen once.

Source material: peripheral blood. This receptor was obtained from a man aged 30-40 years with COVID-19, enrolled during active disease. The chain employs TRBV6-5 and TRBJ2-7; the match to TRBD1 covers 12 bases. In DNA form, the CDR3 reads TGTGCCAGCAGTCAACCGGGACAGGGGGCCCACGAGCAGTACTTC. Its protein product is CASSQPGQGAHEQYF.